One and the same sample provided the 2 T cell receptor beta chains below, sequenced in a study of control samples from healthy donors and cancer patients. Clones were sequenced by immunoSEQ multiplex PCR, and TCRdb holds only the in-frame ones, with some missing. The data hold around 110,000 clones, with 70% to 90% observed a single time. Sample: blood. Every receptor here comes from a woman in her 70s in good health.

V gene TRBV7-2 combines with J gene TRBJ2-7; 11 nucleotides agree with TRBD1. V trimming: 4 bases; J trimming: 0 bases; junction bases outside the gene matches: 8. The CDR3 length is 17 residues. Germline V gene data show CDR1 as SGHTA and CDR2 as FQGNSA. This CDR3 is CASSYRVGQGASYEQYF. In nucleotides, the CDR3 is TGTGCCAGCAGCTACCGGGTCGGACAGGGGGCCTCCTACGAGCAGTACTTC.

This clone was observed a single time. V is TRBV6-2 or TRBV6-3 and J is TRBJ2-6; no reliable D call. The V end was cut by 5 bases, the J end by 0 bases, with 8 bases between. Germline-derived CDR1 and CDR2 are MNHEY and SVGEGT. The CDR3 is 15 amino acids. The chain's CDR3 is CASSPRTSGANVLTF. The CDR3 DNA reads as TGTGCCAGCAGTCCCCGGACCTCTGGGGCCAACGTCCTGACTTTC.